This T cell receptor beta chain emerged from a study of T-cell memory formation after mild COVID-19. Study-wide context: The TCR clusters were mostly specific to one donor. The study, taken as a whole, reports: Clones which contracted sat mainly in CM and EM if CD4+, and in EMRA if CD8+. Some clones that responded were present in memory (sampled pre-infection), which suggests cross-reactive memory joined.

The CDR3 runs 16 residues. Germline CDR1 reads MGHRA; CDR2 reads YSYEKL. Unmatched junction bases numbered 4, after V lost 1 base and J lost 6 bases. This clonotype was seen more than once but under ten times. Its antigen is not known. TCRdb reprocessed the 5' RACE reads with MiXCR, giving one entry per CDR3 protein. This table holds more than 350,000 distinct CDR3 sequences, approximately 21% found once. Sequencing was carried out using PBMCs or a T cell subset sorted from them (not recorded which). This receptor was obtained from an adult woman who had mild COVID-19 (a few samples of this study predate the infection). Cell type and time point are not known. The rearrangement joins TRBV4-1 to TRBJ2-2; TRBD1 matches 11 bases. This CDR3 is CASSQGPGQGAGELFF. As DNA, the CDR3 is TGCGCCAGCAGCCAAGGTCCGGGACAGGGGGCCGGGGAGCTGTTTTTT.